This T cell receptor beta chain was obtained from a study of blood T cell repertoires in COVID-19. Study information: Sample material is recorded as cDNA or gDNA derived from T cells, B-cell-depleted T cells, or PBMCs.

This table comes from immunoSEQ multiplex PCR, and its TCRdb copy is limited to in-frame clones, with some not included. There are over 200,000 clones in the sample; roughly four fifths occur only once, and about 1.8% lies in the top ten. The length of the CDR3 is 18 residues. V dropped 4 bases and J dropped 0; count of bases not matched to a gene: 11. Germline-derived CDR1 and CDR2 are LGHDT and YNNKEL (reference sequence). The TCR comes from a man aged 55 to 70 who had recovered from COVID-19. The sample comprised PBMCs or T cells enriched from blood (not recorded which). This chain connects TRBV3-1 (or the pseudogene TRBV3-2) to TRBJ2-4; 8 bases fit TRBD1. The CDR3 spells CASSPPLGQGEAKNIQYF. The CDR3 DNA sequence: TGTGCCAGCAGCCCCCCCCTCGGACAGGGCGAAGCCAAAAACATTCAGTACTTC.